This section outlines one T cell receptor (beta chain) sequence together with its context. The antigen is not known. This entry comes from a study of graft-versus-host responses after intestinal transplantation. Whole-study findings and limits: HvG clone declines early post-transplant were associated with peak circulating GvH levels.

Using immunoSEQ multiplex PCR, the repertoire was profiled, and TCRdb retains in-frame clones only, with some absent. The sample yields 40,000 to 45,000 clones, about 90% seen once. The CDR3 loop spans 16 amino acids. Per germline, CDR1 MGHRA and CDR2 YSYEKL. J lost 5 bases, V lost 1 base, and 7 bases had no gene match. This specimen was PBMCs, taken 300 to 320 days after intestinal transplant. The V and J genes are TRBV4-1 and TRBJ1-1, with 10 bases matching TRBD1. This TCR was sampled from a human patient who received an intestinal transplant, so some T cells may come from the graft donor. The CDR3 loop reads CASSQGGTGEGTEAFF. The CDR3 bases are TGCGCCAGCAGCCAAGGGGGGACAGGGGAGGGAACTGAAGCTTTCTTT.